This TCR beta chain was documented in a study of monozygotic twins with inflammatory bowel disease. Study conclusions and caveats: Treatment differences in immunosuppression may have added variability to the repertoires of patients.

Samples each yielded cDNA through eight separate reactions. TCRdb reprocessed the 5' RACE reads and reports one entry per CDR3 protein, with no DNA. The listing contains 350,000 to 400,000 distinct CDR3 sequences. This CDR3 spans 12 amino acids. Germline values: CDR1 MNHEY, CDR2 SVGEGT. Points on this clonotype: Its target is unknown.

The receptor was isolated from a human donor with ulcerative colitis or Crohn's disease, or a healthy co-twin of an affected twin (not recorded which). What was sequenced was blood. The gene calls are TRBV6-2 or TRBV6-3 and TRBJ2-7. CDR3 sequence reads: CASSSKSHEQYF.